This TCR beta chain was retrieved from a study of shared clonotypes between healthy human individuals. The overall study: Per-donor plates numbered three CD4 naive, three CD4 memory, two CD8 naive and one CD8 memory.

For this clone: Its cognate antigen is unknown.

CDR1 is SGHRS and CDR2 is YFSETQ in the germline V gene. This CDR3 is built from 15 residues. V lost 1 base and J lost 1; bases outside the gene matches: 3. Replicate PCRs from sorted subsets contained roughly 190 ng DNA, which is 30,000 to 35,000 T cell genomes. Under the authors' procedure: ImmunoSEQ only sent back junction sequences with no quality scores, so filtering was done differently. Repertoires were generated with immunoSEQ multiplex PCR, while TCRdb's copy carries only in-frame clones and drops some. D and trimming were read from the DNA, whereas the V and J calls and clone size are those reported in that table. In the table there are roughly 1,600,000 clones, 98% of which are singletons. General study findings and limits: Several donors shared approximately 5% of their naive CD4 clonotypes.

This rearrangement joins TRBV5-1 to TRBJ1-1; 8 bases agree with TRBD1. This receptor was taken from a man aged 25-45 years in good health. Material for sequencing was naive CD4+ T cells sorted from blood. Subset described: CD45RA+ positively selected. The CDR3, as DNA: TGCGCCAGCAGCTTGCTAGGGACAGGGAACACTGAAGCTTTCTTT. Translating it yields CASSLLGTGNTEAFF.